The rows below give T cell receptor beta chains drawn from one sample of a study of blood T cells in healthy people across ages. Using its own MiXCR run on the 5' RACE reads, TCRdb lists one record per CDR3 protein. This sample has 800,000 or so distinct CDR3 sequences, with 20% to 25% found just once. These records were also assigned to another study, of T cells of mothers and their children.

The sequenced material came from blood. All receptors come from a boy younger than 18 in good health. Both conserved end residues are part of each CDR3. The D gene is left open where the match is weak. Clone size appears in some rows only: once, few, many, or a class for an expanded clone.

TGCAGTGCTACACTGGCCGGGACCGCAAGCTCCTATAATTCACCCCTCCACTTT,CSATLAGTASSYNSPLHF,TRBV20-1,TRBJ1-6,NA,NA,18
TGTGCCAGCAGCGCCATATACACCGGGGAGCTGTTTTTT,CASSAIYTGELFF,TRBV7-9,TRBJ2-2,NA,NA,13
TGTGCCAGCAGCAATCGACTAGCGGGGGGCGTTCATGAGCAGTTCTTC,CASSNRLAGGVHEQFF,TRBV6-2/TRBV6-3,TRBJ2-1,TRBD2,NA,16
TGCAGTGCTGAGTTGATGGGCGAGCAGTACTTC,CSAELMGEQYF,TRBV20-1,TRBJ2-7,NA,few,11
TGTGCCAGCAGCTCCTTCCGGGACAGAGTACCCCAAGAGACCCAGTACTTC,CASSSFRDRVPQETQYF,TRBV11-1,TRBJ2-5,TRBD1,NA,17
TGTGCCAGCAGCTCAAACGGAGCGGGAGCGGGCACAGATACGCAGTATTTT,CASSSNGAGAGTDTQYF,TRBV7-9,TRBJ2-3,TRBD2,NA,17
TGCAGCGTTGAGTTACTAGCGGTGGAGCAGTTCTTC,CSVELLAVEQFF,TRBV29-1,TRBJ2-1,TRBD2,once,12
TGTGCCAGCAGTTACTCCCTAGCGGGACCCAAAAACATTCAGTACTTC,CASSYSLAGPKNIQYF,TRBV6-2/TRBV6-3,TRBJ2-4,TRBD2,few,16
TGTGCCAGCAGGGAGGTAGGGGCCGTGGAGACCCAGTACTTC,CASREVGAVETQYF,TRBV27,TRBJ2-5,NA,NA,14
TGCGCCAGCAGCCAAGATAGGAGACAGGGGAGTGAAAAACTGTTTTTT,CASSQDRRQGSEKLFF,TRBV4-3,TRBJ1-4,TRBD1,NA,16
TGTGCCAGCAGTTCCGGCTTAGTTCGGGACTCCTATAATTCACCCCTCCACTTT,CASSSGLVRDSYNSPLHF,TRBV7-9,TRBJ1-6,NA,few,18